The sequence of this T cell receptor beta chain was determined in a study of radiotherapy plus CTLA-4 blockade in lung cancer (dated by TCRdb to the late 2010s). General notes on the study: Among enrolled patients, roughly 17% had an objective response and 25% to 40% reached disease control. Study-level results and caveats: TCR clones derived from tumors expanded in peripheral blood after treatment with radiotherapy and ipilimumab. The strongest predictors of response, as reported, were early dynamic changes in blood T cell clones along with a rise in serum interferon-beta after radiation.

Regarding this clone: This clone's antigen is unknown. Per-nucleotide qualities are absent, and no much larger clonotype sits a single base away.

Including the terminal cysteine and phenylalanine, the CDR3 comprises 14 residues. This entry keeps only the CDR3 DNA: 42 bases, framed from base 1. The V and J ends are trimmed by 2 bases and 4 bases, leaving 11 bases between them. CDR1 LGHNA and CDR2 YSLEER were looked up in the germline V gene. Library prep was done by the immunoSEQ multiplex PCR assay. TCRdb obtained this table from immuneACCESS and retained in-frame rearrangements with V and J assigned. These tables miss some clones; where compared with another copy, unresolved V genes account for less than half of the shortfall, and the remainder is unexplained. The sample contains around 120,000 clones, nearly 80% of them found a single time. The ten largest clones add up to about 5% of the sample. The study tested focal radiation therapy combined with CTLA-4 blockade (ipilimumab) in patients with chemo-refractory metastatic non-small-cell lung cancer.

The chain couples TRBV4-3 to TRBJ2-5, with a weak D call of TRBD1 (6 bases match). The receptor was isolated from a human donor with non-small cell lung cancer who had a partial response to radiotherapy plus ipilimumab. The material sequenced was peripheral blood, taken from a patient treated with radiotherapy plus ipilimumab. The CDR3 protein is CASSQLGGTETQYF. The bases read TGCGCCAGCAGCCAATTAGGGGGAACAGAGACCCAGTACTTC.